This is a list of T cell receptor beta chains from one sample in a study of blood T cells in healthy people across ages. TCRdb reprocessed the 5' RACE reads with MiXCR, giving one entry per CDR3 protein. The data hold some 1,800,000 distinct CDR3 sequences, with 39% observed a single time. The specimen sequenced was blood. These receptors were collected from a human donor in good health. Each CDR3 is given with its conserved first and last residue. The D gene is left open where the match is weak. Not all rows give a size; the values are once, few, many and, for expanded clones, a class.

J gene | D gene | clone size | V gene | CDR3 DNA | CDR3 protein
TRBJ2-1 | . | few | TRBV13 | TGTGCCAGCAGCCCCAGACAGGTTGCCTACAATGAGCAGTTCTTC | CASSPRQVAYNEQFF
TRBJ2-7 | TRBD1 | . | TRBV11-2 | TGTGCCAGCAGCTTAGGAGGGGGACAGGACTACGAGCAGTACTTC | CASSLGGGQDYEQYF
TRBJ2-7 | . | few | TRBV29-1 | TGCAGCGTTGCCCCGGTCAAGAGCTCCTACGAGCAGTACTTC | CSVAPVKSSYEQYF
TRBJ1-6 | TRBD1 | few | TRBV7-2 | TGTGCCAGCAGCTTAGGGGGACAGAACTCACCCCTCCACTTT | CASSLGGQNSPLHF
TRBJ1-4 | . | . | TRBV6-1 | TGTGCCAGCAGTGAAGCCGGGATACCAGAAAAACTGTTTTTT | CASSEAGIPEKLFF
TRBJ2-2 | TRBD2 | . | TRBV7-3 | TGTGCCAGCAGCCCCCCGGGAGGTAACACCGGGGAGCTGTTTTTT | CASSPPGGNTGELFF
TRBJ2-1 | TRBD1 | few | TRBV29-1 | TGCAGCGTTGAGGGACAGGGTCTAATGAATGAGCAGTTCTTC | CSVEGQGLMNEQFF
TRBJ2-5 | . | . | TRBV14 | TGTGCCGGCAGCCAAGCATTACAGGGCAAAGAGACCCAGTACTTC | CAGSQALQGKETQYF
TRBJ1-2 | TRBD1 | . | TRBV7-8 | TGTGCCAGCAGCTTCGACCGACAGGGTGACTATGGCTACACCTTC | CASSFDRQGDYGYTF
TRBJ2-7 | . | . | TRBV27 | TGTACCAGCAGTTTACTTGGTCCCATGGACGAGCAGTACTTC | CTSSLLGPMDEQYF
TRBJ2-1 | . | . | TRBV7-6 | TGTGCCAGCAGCTTAGACAACCGCGCGTTCTTC | CASSLDNRAFF
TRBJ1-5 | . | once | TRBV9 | TGTGCCAGCAGCGTAGAGGGTGAGAGCAATCAGCCCCAGCATTTT | CASSVEGESNQPQHF
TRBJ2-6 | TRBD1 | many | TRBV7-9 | TGTGCCAGCAGCTCCCGGGACAGGGTCCTCCCTGGGGCCAACGTCCTGACTTTC | CASSSRDRVLPGANVLTF
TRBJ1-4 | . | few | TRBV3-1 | TGCGCCAGCAGCCAAGAGGGAAGGGGGAATGAAAAACTGTTTTTT | CASSQEGRGNEKLFF
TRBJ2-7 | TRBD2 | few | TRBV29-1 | TGCAGCGCCTTAAGGCTAGCGGGGGCGCTTGGGCAGTACTTC | CSALRLAGALGQYF
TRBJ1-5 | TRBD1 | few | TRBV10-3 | TGTGCCACCGGGACAGGGGCAGGGCAGCCCCAGCATTTT | CATGTGAGQPQHF
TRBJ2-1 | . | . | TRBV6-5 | TGTGCCAGCAGTACCCCTGACTCGGGCCCCCACAATGGGCAGTTCTTC | CASSTPDSGPHNGQFF
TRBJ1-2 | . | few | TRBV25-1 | TGTGCCAGCAGTGGATTATGGAAAATGGGCTACACCTTC | CASSGLWKMGYTF
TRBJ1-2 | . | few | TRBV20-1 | TGCAGTGCTGGCCGGGGTAGGGGTAACTATGGCTACACCTTC | CSAGRGRGNYGYTF
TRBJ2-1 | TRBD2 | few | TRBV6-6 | TGTGCCAGCAGGCCACCTAGCGGGGGGTCTTCTTACAATGAGCAGTTCTTC | CASRPPSGGSSYNEQFF
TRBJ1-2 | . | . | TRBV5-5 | TGTGCCAGCAGCTTGTCTCGTCAGGGGTCTAACTATGGCTACACCTTC | CASSLSRQGSNYGYTF
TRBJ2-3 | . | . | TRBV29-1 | TGCAGCGTTGCGCCCGGGGCCCGCGATACGCAGTATTTT | CSVAPGARDTQYF
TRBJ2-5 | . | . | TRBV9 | TGTGCCAGCAGCGAGGCAGGCCGTGAGCAGTACTTC | CASSEAGREQYF
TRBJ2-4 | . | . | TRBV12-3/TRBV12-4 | TGTGCCAGCAGTTTGGTGGATTCAAACATTCAGTACTTC | CASSLVDSNIQYF
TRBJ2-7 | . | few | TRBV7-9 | TGTGCCAGCAGCTTAGGGGCCATGACAGGCTACGAGCAGTACTTC | CASSLGAMTGYEQYF
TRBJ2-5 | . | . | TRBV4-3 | TGCGCCAGCAGCCCGGACACAGGACGATGGAAAGGGGAGACCCAGTACTTC | CASSPDTGRWKGETQYF
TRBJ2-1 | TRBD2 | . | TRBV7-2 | TGTGCCAGCAGCTTAGAACTAGCGGGGTGGCTGGAATACAATGAGCAGTTCTTC | CASSLELAGWLEYNEQFF
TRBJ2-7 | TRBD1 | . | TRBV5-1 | TGCGCCAGCAGTAGGATGGGACAGGACTACGAGCAGTACTTC | CASSRMGQDYEQYF
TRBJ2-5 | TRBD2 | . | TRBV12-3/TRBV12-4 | TGTGCCAGCAGTTTCGGGGGGGACTACCAAGAGACCCAGTACTTC | CASSFGGDYQETQYF
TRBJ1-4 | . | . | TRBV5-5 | TGTGCCAGCAGCTTGACCGTAGGGAATGAAAAACTGTTTTTT | CASSLTVGNEKLFF
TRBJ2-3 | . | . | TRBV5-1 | TGCGCCAGCAGCTTGGACAGGGTGCCCACAGATACGCAGTATTTT | CASSLDRVPTDTQYF
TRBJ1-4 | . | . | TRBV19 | TGTGCCAGTTCTCTTCCCTTTGGACAGCCGATCGAAAAACTGTTTTTT | CASSLPFGQPIEKLFF
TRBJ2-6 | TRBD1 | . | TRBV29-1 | TGCAGCGTAGGGGACAGTCATAACTCTGGGGCCAACGTCCTGACTTTC | CSVGDSHNSGANVLTF
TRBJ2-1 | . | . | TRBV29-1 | TGCAGCGTTGGAGCTAGGGATGAGCAGTTCTTC | CSVGARDEQFF
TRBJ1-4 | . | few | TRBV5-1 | TGCGCCAGCAGCGAAGGGACTGTAGGTGAAAAACTGTTTTTT | CASSEGTVGEKLFF
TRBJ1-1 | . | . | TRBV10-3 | TGTGCCATCAGTGAGACCACTCTGTTAAACACTGAAGCTTTCTTT | CAISETTLLNTEAFF
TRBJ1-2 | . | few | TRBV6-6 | TGTGCCAGCAGTTACAGCCAGAATGGCTACACCTTC | CASSYSQNGYTF
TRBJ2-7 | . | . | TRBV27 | TGTGCCAGCAGCCCTAGGGGACGATCAGCCTACGAGCAGTACTTC | CASSPRGRSAYEQYF
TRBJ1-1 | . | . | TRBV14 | TGTGCCAGCAGCCAAGGCGGGTCTTACACTGAAGCTTTCTTT | CASSQGGSYTEAFF
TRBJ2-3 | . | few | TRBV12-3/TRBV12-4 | TGTGCCAGCAGTTTGGGACCAGGGGTTAGGGCAGATACGCAGTATTTT | CASSLGPGVRADTQYF
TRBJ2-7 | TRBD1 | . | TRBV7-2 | TGTGCCAGCAGCACGGACAGGTACAATGAGCAGTACTTC | CASSTDRYNEQYF
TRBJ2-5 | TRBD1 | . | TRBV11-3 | TGTGCCAGCAGCTTAATGACAGGGGGAAATGAGCAGTACTTC | CASSLMTGGNEQYF
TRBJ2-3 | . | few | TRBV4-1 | TGCGCCAGCAGCCCGAGGGAGTCCATCACAGATACGCAGTATTTT | CASSPRESITDTQYF
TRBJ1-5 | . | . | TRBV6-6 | TGTGCCAGCAGTCCCCCTGTCAGTACTAATCAGCCCCAGCATTTT | CASSPPVSTNQPQHF
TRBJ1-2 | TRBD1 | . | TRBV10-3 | TGTGCCATCAGTGAGTCGGGACAGGGAAACTATGGCTACACCTTC | CAISESGQGNYGYTF
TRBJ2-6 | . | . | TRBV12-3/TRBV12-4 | TGTGCCAGCAGCCTTTGGGATTCCAACGTCCTGACTTTC | CASSLWDSNVLTF
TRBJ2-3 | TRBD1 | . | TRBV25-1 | TGTGCCAGCAGTGAGGGACAGGGCGGCACAGATACGCAGTATTTT | CASSEGQGGTDTQYF
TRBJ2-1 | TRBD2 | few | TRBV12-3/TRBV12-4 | TGTGCCAGCAGACCCACACTCCCTAGCGGGGGTGCCCGATACAATGAGCAGTTCTTC | CASRPTLPSGGARYNEQFF
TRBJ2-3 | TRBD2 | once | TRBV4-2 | TGTGCCAGCAGCCAAGGTCTGAGCGGGGGAATCCGCACAGATACGCAGTATTTT | CASSQGLSGGIRTDTQYF
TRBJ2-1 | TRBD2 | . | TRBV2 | TGTGCCAGCAGTGAAAAGCGGGGCCCCAATTACAATGAGCAGTTCTTC | CASSEKRGPNYNEQFF
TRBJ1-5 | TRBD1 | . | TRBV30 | TGTGCCTGGAGCGGGGGACAGGGCGATCAGCCCCAGCATTTT | CAWSGGQGDQPQHF
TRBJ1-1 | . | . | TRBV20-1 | TGCAGTGCTAAGCCAGGGCCTTACACTGAAGCTTTCTTT | CSAKPGPYTEAFF
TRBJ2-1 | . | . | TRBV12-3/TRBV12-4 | TGTGCCAGCAGTCCGGACCTGGGAGAGCAGTTCTTC | CASSPDLGEQFF
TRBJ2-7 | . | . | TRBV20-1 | TGCAGCCTGGGGGGCATCTCCTACGAGCAGTACTTC | CSLGGISYEQYF
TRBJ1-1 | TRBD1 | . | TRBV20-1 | TGCAGTGCTGGAGCGGACAGGGAAATTCACACTGAAGCTTTCTTT | CSAGADREIHTEAFF
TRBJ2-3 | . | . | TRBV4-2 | TGTGCCAGCAGCCAAGAAGGGGCCCGTGACACAGATACGCAGTATTTT | CASSQEGARDTDTQYF
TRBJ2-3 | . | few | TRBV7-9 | TGTGCCAGCAGCTTATCAGGGGCCTTCACAGATACGCAGTATTTT | CASSLSGAFTDTQYF
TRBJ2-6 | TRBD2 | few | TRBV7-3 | TGTGCCAGCAGCCCTCGGGGGGGCGCTTTTTTAGGTGGGGCCAACGTCCTGACTTTC | CASSPRGGAFLGGANVLTF